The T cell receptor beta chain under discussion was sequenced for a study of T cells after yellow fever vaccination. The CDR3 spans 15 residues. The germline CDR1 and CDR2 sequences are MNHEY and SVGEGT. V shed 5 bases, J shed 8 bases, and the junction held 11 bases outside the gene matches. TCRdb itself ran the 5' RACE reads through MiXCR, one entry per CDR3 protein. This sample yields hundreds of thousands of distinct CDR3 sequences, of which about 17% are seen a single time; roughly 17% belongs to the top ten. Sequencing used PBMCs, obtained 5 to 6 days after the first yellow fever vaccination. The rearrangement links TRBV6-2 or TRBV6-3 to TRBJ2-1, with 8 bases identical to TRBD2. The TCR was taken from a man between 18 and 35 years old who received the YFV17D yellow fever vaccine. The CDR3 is CASSGRGGPLHEQFF. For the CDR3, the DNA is TGTGCCAGCAGTGGACGGGGGGGCCCCCTTCATGAGCAGTTCTTC.